This T cell receptor (beta chain) was documented in a study of T cells expressing NK-cell markers. Study context: Cells sorted as CD3+CD56+NKG2C+, CD3+CD56+NKG2C- and CD3+CD56-NKG2C+ T cells supplied the TCR beta repertoires. Study-level findings and limits: The CD3+CD56-NKG2C+ fraction of a handful of donors was also led by these clonotypes.

The length of the CDR3 is 16 residues. CDR1 KGHSH and CDR2 LQKENI come from the germline V gene. Generation of TCR beta cDNA was performed by 5'RACE template switching incorporating UMIs. Reprocessing the 5' RACE reads, TCRdb reports a single entry for every CDR3 protein and omits DNA. The listing contains 200,000 to 300,000 distinct CDR3 sequences. A remark on this clonotype: What it binds is unknown.

This sequence was found in a woman aged 18 to 75 in good health. The chain is built from TRBV18 and TRBJ2-2. Sequenced input: blood T cells: a sorted CD56 or NKG2C T cell subset, CD4+ or CD8+ T cells, or bulk PBMC T cells (not recorded which). The CDR3 region is CASSPNPLANTGELFF.